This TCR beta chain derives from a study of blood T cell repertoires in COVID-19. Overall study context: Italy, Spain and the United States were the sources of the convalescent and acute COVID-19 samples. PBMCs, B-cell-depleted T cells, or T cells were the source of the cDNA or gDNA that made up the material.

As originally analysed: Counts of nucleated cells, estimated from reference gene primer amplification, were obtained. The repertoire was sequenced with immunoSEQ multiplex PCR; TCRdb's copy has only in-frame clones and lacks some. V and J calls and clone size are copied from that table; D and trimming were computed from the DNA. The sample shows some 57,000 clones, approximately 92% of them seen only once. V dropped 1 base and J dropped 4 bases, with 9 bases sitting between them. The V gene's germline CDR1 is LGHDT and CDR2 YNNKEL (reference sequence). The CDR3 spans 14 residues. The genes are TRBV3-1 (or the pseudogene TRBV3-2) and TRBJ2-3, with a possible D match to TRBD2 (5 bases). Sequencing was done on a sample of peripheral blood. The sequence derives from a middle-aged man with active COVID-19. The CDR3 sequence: CASSQGLAADTQYF. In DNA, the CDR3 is TGTGCCAGCAGCCAAGGGCTAGCCGCAGATACGCAGTATTTT.